What follows is one T cell receptor beta chain and its context. Its specificity is unknown. cDNA libraries for TCR alpha and TCR beta, carrying sample barcodes and UMIs, came from 5'RACE with constant-segment primers. One entry per CDR3 protein results from TCRdb running MiXCR on the 5' RACE reads. The sample has fewer than 400,000 distinct CDR3 sequences; about 17% are singletons. This specimen belongs to a study of T-cell memory formation after mild COVID-19. Findings and caveats of the study: Nothing showed for sure that second-wave clones peaking on day 37 were SARS-CoV-2 specific.

J was trimmed by 7 bases and V by 4 bases; bases with no gene match: 15. Germline loops: CDR1 MNHEY, CDR2 SVGAGI. The CDR3 totals 17 residues. The gene calls are TRBV6-5 and TRBJ2-1; 8 nucleotides agree with TRBD2. The sample was PBMCs or a T cell subset sorted from them (not recorded which). The clonotype was recovered from a man in his late teens or twenties who had mild COVID-19 (a few samples of this study predate the infection). Cell type and time point are not known. The CDR3 DNA sequence: TGTGCCAGCAGTTCCTCCTTAGCGGGGCTTATGGGGAATGAGCAGTTCTTC. Protein sequence: CASSSSLAGLMGNEQFF.